This TCR beta chain was captured in a study of blood T cell repertoires in COVID-19. Germline CDR1 and CDR2: LNHDA and SQIVND (reference sequence). CDR3 length equals 14 residues. J was trimmed by 2 bases and V by 4 bases; bases with no gene match: 1. The data were produced by immunoSEQ multiplex PCR, yet TCRdb's version contains in-frame clones alone and is incomplete. The sample includes approximately 46,000 clones, 70% to 90% of them seen just once. The chain couples TRBV19 to TRBJ1-1; 10 bases map to TRBD1. Material: peripheral blood. The sequence came from a woman in her 70s in a cohort sampled during active COVID-19. CDR3 in amino acids: CASSRTGGNTEAFF. CDR3 DNA sequence: TGTGCCAGTAGTAGGACAGGGGGAAACACTGAAGCTTTCTTT.